In this sample, the clone carrying this TCR beta chain turned up a few times. The target antigen is unknown. The CDR3 length is 13 residues. V shed 4 bases, J shed 4 bases, and the junction held 3 bases outside the gene matches. The data were obtained in a study of identical twins. Study results and caveats: Zero-insertion findings could be partly confounded by invariant cells (MAIT and iNKT cells).

Template switching added a universal primer binding site, and final cDNA carried unique molecular identifiers. One entry per CDR3 protein, called by TCRdb with MiXCR from the 5' RACE reads. The sample lists around 480,000 distinct CDR3 sequences, approximately 14% occurring once. These same records also appear under a second study, on yellow fever vaccine responses in identical twins.

The source material was CD4+ T cells sorted from blood. The chain is built from TRBV12-3 or TRBV12-4 and TRBJ2-5, with 7 bases matching TRBD1. This receptor was identified in a woman in her late teens or twenties in good health. CDR3 sequence: CASSSAGGETQYF. The DNA of the CDR3 is TGTGCCAGCAGTTCGGCAGGGGGAGAGACCCAGTACTTC.